This TCR beta chain was recovered during a study of cytomegalovirus exposure and HLA in healthy donors. Across the whole study: About 77 million unique TCRs from HLA-typed donors made up an early data release. General study findings and limits: TCR association rates varied by HLA locus in a later analysis, with DRB1 highest and HLA-C lowest. V- and J-gene trimming in TCR beta was tied to a missense DCLRE1C variant by an analysis performed later. The authors listed 150 to 200 TCR beta chains as cytomegalovirus-associated.

As regards this clone: Antigen unknown.

The CDR3 is made up of 15 amino acids. Germline loops: CDR1 SEHNR, CDR2 FQNEAQ (reference sequence). V lost 2 bases to trimming and J lost 0 bases, with 10 bases between them. Both 60 Vbeta primers and 13 Jbeta primers went into the PCR. Only in-frame clones appear in the TCRdb table, and some are missing; sequencing was by immunoSEQ multiplex PCR. The sample has under 200,000 clones; the top ten hold almost 6.5%. This TCR was sampled from a man in his thirties or forties in good health and CMV-seronegative. The chain combines TRBV7-9 with TRBJ1-2; no reliable D call. Input material: PBMCs. CDR3 in DNA: TGTGCCAGCAGCTTAAGCAGCGCAGCTAACTATGGCTACACCTTC. This encodes CASSLSSAANYGYTF. The entire variable domain, with the rest obtained from reference TRBV7-9 and TRBJ1-2, is as follows: DTGVSQNPRHKITKRGQNVTFRCDPISEHNRLYWYRQTLGQGPEFLTYFQNEAQLEKSRLLSDRFSAERPKGSFSTLEIQRTEQGDSAMYLCASSLSSAANYGYTFGSGTRLTVV.